A selection of T cell receptor beta chains follows, all from one sample in a study of blood T cell repertoires in COVID-19. The method was immunoSEQ multiplex PCR; TCRdb's version includes in-frame clones alone and lacks a portion of them. Of some 400,000 clones listed, about 87% are singletons. The specimen was PBMCs or T cells enriched from blood (not recorded which). These receptor sequences come from a man aged 25 to 40 who had recovered from COVID-19. CDR3s include the opening cysteine and the closing phenylalanine or tryptophan. The order of the fields is CDR3 length, D gene, V gene, J gene, clone size, CDR3 protein, CDR3 DNA. The D gene is left open where the match is weak. Size tells how often a clone was seen (once, few, many) or the class of an expanded clone, and some rows leave it out.

CDR3 length: 13; D gene: TRBD1; V gene: TRBV19; J gene: TRBJ1-2; clone size: .; CDR3 protein: CATHRGDNYGYTF; CDR3 DNA: TGTGCCACTCACAGGGGCGACAACTATGGCTACACCTTC
CDR3 length: 15; D gene: TRBD1; V gene: TRBV6-2/TRBV6-3; J gene: TRBJ2-7; clone size: few; CDR3 protein: CASSFPGTGVYEQYF; CDR3 DNA: TGTGCCAGCAGTTTCCCCGGGACAGGGGTCTACGAGCAGTACTTC
CDR3 length: 15; D gene: TRBD1; V gene: TRBV30; J gene: TRBJ1-2; clone size: few; CDR3 protein: CAWSVGTGTLDGYTF; CDR3 DNA: TGTGCCTGGAGTGTAGGGACAGGGACTTTGGATGGCTACACCTTC
CDR3 length: 13; D gene: TRBD1; V gene: TRBV9; J gene: TRBJ1-1; clone size: .; CDR3 protein: CASSAGTGDEAFF; CDR3 DNA: TGTGCCAGCAGCGCTGGGACAGGGGATGAAGCTTTCTTT
CDR3 length: 16; D gene: TRBD1; V gene: TRBV19; J gene: TRBJ1-5; clone size: .; CDR3 protein: CASSQGAQISNQPQHF; CDR3 DNA: TGTGCCAGTAGTCAGGGGGCTCAGATAAGTAATCAGCCCCAGCATTTT
CDR3 length: 14; D gene: .; V gene: TRBV5-1; J gene: TRBJ2-5; clone size: .; CDR3 protein: CASSWEGVQETQYF; CDR3 DNA: TGCGCCAGCAGCTGGGAGGGGGTACAAGAGACCCAGTACTTC
CDR3 length: 13; D gene: .; V gene: TRBV7-9; J gene: TRBJ2-5; clone size: once; CDR3 protein: CASSLGQIQTQYF; CDR3 DNA: TGTGCCAGCAGCCTAGGACAGATTCAGACCCAGTACTTC
CDR3 length: 18; D gene: TRBD2; V gene: TRBV18; J gene: TRBJ2-1; clone size: .; CDR3 protein: CASSPLPFSGGVNNEQFF; CDR3 DNA: TGTGCCAGCTCACCACTCCCTTTTAGCGGGGGGGTGAACAATGAGCAGTTCTTC
CDR3 length: 13; D gene: .; V gene: TRBV5-6; J gene: TRBJ1-1; clone size: .; CDR3 protein: CASSLGRGTEAFF; CDR3 DNA: TGTGCCAGCAGCTTGGGGAGGGGCACTGAAGCTTTCTTT
CDR3 length: 16; D gene: .; V gene: TRBV27; J gene: TRBJ2-7; clone size: once; CDR3 protein: CASRSGGTNFTYEQYF; CDR3 DNA: TGTGCCAGCAGAAGTGGCGGGACGAACTTTACCTACGAGCAGTACTTC
CDR3 length: 17; D gene: .; V gene: TRBV4-1; J gene: TRBJ2-6; clone size: .; CDR3 protein: CASSQATVSSGANVLTF; CDR3 DNA: TGCGCCAGCAGCCAAGCGACAGTCTCCTCTGGGGCCAACGTCCTGACTTTC
CDR3 length: 15; D gene: .; V gene: TRBV23-1; J gene: TRBJ2-7; clone size: .; CDR3 protein: CASSQTGTTSYEQYF; CDR3 DNA: TGCGCCAGCAGTCAGACCGGGACAACCTCCTACGAGCAGTACTTC
CDR3 length: 14; D gene: TRBD1; V gene: TRBV30; J gene: TRBJ2-5; clone size: once; CDR3 protein: CASGGQGLGGTQYF; CDR3 DNA: TGTGCCTCTGGGGGACAGGGCTTAGGAGGGACCCAGTACTTC
CDR3 length: 16; D gene: TRBD1; V gene: TRBV19; J gene: TRBJ2-7; clone size: .; CDR3 protein: CASSIDQGRGTYEQYF; CDR3 DNA: TGTGCCAGTAGTATAGATCAGGGCAGGGGGACCTACGAGCAGTACTTC
CDR3 length: 14; D gene: TRBD1; V gene: TRBV2; J gene: TRBJ1-6; clone size: .; CDR3 protein: CASSAGTGNSPLHF; CDR3 DNA: TGTGCCAGCAGTGCGGGGACAGGGAATTCACCCCTCCACTTT
CDR3 length: 14; D gene: TRBD1; V gene: TRBV5-1; J gene: TRBJ1-2; clone size: .; CDR3 protein: CASRSGQGDYGYTF; CDR3 DNA: TGCGCCAGCAGATCGGGACAGGGGGACTATGGCTACACCTTC
CDR3 length: 14; D gene: TRBD1; V gene: TRBV11-2; J gene: TRBJ2-5; clone size: .; CDR3 protein: CASSEGQGQETQYF; CDR3 DNA: TGTGCCAGCAGCGAGGGACAGGGCCAAGAGACCCAGTACTTC
CDR3 length: 15; D gene: TRBD1; V gene: TRBV5-4; J gene: TRBJ2-7; clone size: .; CDR3 protein: CASSRAGTGSREQYF; CDR3 DNA: TGTGCCAGCAGCCGGGCCGGGACAGGGTCGCGCGAGCAGTACTTC
CDR3 length: 13; D gene: TRBD1; V gene: TRBV2; J gene: TRBJ1-1; clone size: .; CDR3 protein: CASREGQVTEAFF; CDR3 DNA: TGTGCCAGCAGGGAGGGACAGGTGACTGAAGCTTTCTTT